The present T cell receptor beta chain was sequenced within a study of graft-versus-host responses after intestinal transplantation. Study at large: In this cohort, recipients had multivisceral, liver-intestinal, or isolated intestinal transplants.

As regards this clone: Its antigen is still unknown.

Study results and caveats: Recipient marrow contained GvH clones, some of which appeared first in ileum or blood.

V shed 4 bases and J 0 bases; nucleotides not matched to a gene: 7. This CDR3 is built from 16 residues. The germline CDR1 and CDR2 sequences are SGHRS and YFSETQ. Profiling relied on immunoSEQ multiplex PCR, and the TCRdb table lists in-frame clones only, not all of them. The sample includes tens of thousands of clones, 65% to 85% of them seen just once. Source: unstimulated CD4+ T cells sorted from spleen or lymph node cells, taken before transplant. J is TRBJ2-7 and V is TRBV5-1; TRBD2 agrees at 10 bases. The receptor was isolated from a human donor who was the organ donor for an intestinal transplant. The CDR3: CASSRLAGRSSYEQYF. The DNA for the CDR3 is TGCGCCAGCAGCCGACTAGCGGGTAGGAGCTCCTACGAGCAGTACTTC.